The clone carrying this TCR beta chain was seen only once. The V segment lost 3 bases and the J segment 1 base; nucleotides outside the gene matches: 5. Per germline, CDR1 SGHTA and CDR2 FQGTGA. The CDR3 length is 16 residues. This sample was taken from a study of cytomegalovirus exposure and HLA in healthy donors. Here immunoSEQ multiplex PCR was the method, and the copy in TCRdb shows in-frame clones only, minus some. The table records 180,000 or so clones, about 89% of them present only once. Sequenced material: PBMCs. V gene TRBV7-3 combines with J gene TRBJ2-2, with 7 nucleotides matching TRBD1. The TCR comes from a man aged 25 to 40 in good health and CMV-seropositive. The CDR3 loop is CASSFTGTVNTGELFF. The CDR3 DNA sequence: TGTGCCAGCAGCTTCACCGGGACAGTGAACACCGGGGAGCTGTTTTTT.